Below, one TCR beta chain is given with its context. Clones were sequenced by immunoSEQ multiplex PCR, and TCRdb holds only the in-frame ones, with some missing. The table records roughly 100,000 clones, approximately 86% of them present only once. This record comes from a study of blood T cell repertoires in COVID-19. Study in general: From T cells, B-cell-depleted T cells, or PBMCs came the material, which was cDNA or gDNA.

The germline V gene has CDR1 SQVTM and CDR2 ANQGSEA. This CDR3 region has 15 residues. The germline V and J ends were trimmed by 4 bases and 0 bases, with 15 bases remaining between them. Material: peripheral blood. J is TRBJ1-2 and V is TRBV29-1; TRBD1 might be the D (6 bases). The source is a man aged 45-60 years with active or convalescent COVID-19. This CDR3 is CSVGGGSRSNYGYTF. The CDR3 region has the DNA TGCAGCGTTGGGGGGGGCAGCCGATCTAACTATGGCTACACCTTC.